This TCR beta chain was identified in a study of T cell clonotyping in hematopoietic cell transplantation. Notes on the study in general: Few recipient clonotypes overlapped donors; over 97% were de novo at given depth. Cells were unsorted, so CD4 and CD8 contributions were not separated. Recipient TCR diversity dropped after transplant; expanded clonotypes rose from day 30 to 180.

The time point denotes: recipient sample about 28 days before transplant, after cytoreduction. Recipients were bled about 28 days pretransplant and at posttransplant days 30, 100, 180. In regard to this clone: Its cognate antigen is unknown.

Measured with immunoSEQ multiplex PCR; TCRdb has only the in-frame clones, and not every one. The sample has roughly 49,000 clones, approximately 84% seen once. The TCR was taken from a man aged 55 to 69 with biphenotypic leukemia. Some clones in this sample may be carry-over from other donors' samples. Sequencing was performed on peripheral blood mononuclear cells, taken before stem cell transplant.

The DNA for the CDR3 is TGTGCCACCAGCAGAGATGCGGCTAGCGGCACAGATACGCAGTATTTT. This codes for CATSRDAASGTDTQYF. This chain joins TRBV15 and TRBJ2-3; perhaps TRBD2 as D (6 bases). Germline V CDR1 and CDR2: LNHNV, YYDKDF (reference sequence). V was pared by 0 bases and J by 1 base, with 11 bases between. This CDR3 contains 16 residues.